Below are 26 T cell receptor beta chains sequenced from a single sample in a study of identical twins. Each CDR3 protein gets one entry after TCRdb re-called the 5' RACE reads with MiXCR. This table has about 890,000 distinct CDR3 sequences, 10% to 15% appearing once. This same sample was also taken into another study, of yellow fever vaccine responses in identical twins.

The sample consisted of PBMCs. Receptors were obtained from a woman under 30 in good health.

This clonotype has only one observation. The V and J genes are TRBV10-1 and TRBJ1-4, with D perhaps TRBD1 (6 bases). CDR1 and CDR2 from the germline V gene are WNHNN and SYGVQD (reference sequence). This CDR3 is 16 amino acids long. Trimming removed 2 bases from V and 8 bases from J, with 18 bases in between. CDR3 protein: CASSEAIQGLWEKLFF. In DNA form, the CDR3 reads TGCGCCAGCAGTGAGGCTATCCAGGGGCTGTGGGAAAAACTGTTTTTT.

This chain uses TRBV29-1 with TRBJ2-1; D call uncertain. CDR1 and CDR2 (germline): SQVTM, ANQGSEA. The CDR3 runs 12 residues. Trimming stripped 6 bases from V and 7 bases from J, with 13 bases between. The CDR3 sequence is CSVDSGSNEQFF. CDR3 nucleotides: TGCAGCGTCGACTCAGGTTCTAATGAGCAGTTCTTC.

This clonotype came up a few times. The V and J genes are TRBV7-9 and TRBJ2-5; the D gene is possibly TRBD1 (5 bases). Germline values: CDR1 SEHNR, CDR2 FQNEAQ (reference sequence). Trimming removed 2 bases from V and 4 bases from J, with 14 bases in between. The CDR3 consists of 15 residues. The CDR3 reads CASSLMSGMGETQYF. CDR3 nucleotide sequence: TGTGCCAGCAGCTTAATGTCAGGGATGGGAGAGACCCAGTACTTC.

This sequence joins TRBV20-1 and TRBJ1-2; tentatively, D is TRBD1 (6 bases). Germline V CDR1 and CDR2: DFQATT, SNEGSKA (reference sequence). The CDR3 loop spans 17 amino acids. V lost 0 bases and J lost 0, with 17 bases in between. CDR3 DNA sequence: TGCAGTGCTAGAGATTATATAGGACAGCGAGCTAACTATGGCTACACCTTC. Amino acid sequence: CSARDYIGQRANYGYTF.

This clonotype has a handful of counts. The chain is built from TRBV5-1 and TRBJ2-1; TRBD1 might be the D (6 bases). The V gene lost 6 bases and the J gene lost 0 bases, with 16 bases spanning the gap. This CDR3 has 16 amino acids. CDR1 is SGHRS, CDR2 YFSETQ, per germline. The CDR3 coding sequence is TGCGCCAGCACACCAGGGGCCACCCGCTCCTACAATGAGCAGTTCTTC. It codes for CASTPGATRSYNEQFF.

This clonotype has more than one count but fewer than ten. This chain's CDR3 is CASSFLMRGQYF. The CDR3, as DNA: TGTGCCAGCAGTTTTCTCATGCGGGGGCAGTACTTC. J is TRBJ2-7 and V is TRBV28, with D maybe TRBD2 (6 bases). The CDR3 length is 12 residues. Germline V lookup: CDR1 MDHEN, CDR2 SYDVKM. V gave up 3 bases and J gave up 9 bases, with 12 bases separating them.

The table lists this clonotype with a few counts. The J gene is TRBJ2-1, the V gene TRBV7-9; 12 nucleotides match TRBD2. The V and J ends lost 5 bases and 10 bases, in that order; junction bases with no gene match: 9. The length of the CDR3 is 15 residues. The germline gives CDR1 SEHNR, CDR2 FQNEAQ (reference sequence). CDR3 residues: CASSTLAGGRAEQFF. In DNA, the CDR3 is TGTGCCAGCAGCACGCTAGCGGGAGGGCGGGCGGAGCAGTTCTTC.

The table lists this clonotype with a few counts. The chain uses TRBV28 and TRBJ2-7; D unresolved. Germline V lookup: CDR1 MDHEN, CDR2 SYDVKM. The V gene lost 6 bases and the J gene lost 0 bases, with 12 bases spanning the gap. This CDR3 contains 14 residues. The CDR3 spells CASSSGGPSYEQYF. The CDR3 DNA is TGTGCCAGCAGCTCGGGTGGACCCTCCTACGAGCAGTACTTC.

This clonotype was seen at least ten times. This chain uses TRBV12-3 or TRBV12-4 with TRBJ1-5; 9 bases are a match to TRBD1. The V gene end was trimmed by 6 bases and the J gene end by 3 bases; junction bases not matched to a gene: 3. The CDR3 runs 14 residues. CDR3 residues: CASRGQGANQPQHF. Written as DNA, the CDR3 is TGTGCCAGCAGGGGACAGGGCGCCAATCAGCCCCAGCATTTT.

This clonotype was observed a few times. The rearrangement joins TRBV20-1 to TRBJ2-3, with TRBD2 identical over 10 bases. The CDR3 sequence is 15 residues long. J was trimmed by 2 bases and V by 6 bases; bases with no gene match: 8. Germline loops: CDR1 DFQATT, CDR2 SNEGSKA (reference sequence). The CDR3 is CSAPELAGNTDTQYF. In DNA form, the CDR3 reads TGCAGTGCGCCCGAACTAGCGGGGAACACAGATACGCAGTATTTT.

The rearrangement links TRBV11-2 to TRBJ2-2; TRBD1 is a possible D gene (5 bases). V lost 1 base and J lost 1, with 10 bases in between. The germline V gene encodes CDR1 SGHAT and CDR2 FQNNGV. This CDR3 contains 16 residues. Written as DNA, the CDR3 is TGTGCCAGCAGCTTAGGACAGACCAGGAACACCGGGGAGCTGTTTTTT. Amino acid sequence: CASSLGQTRNTGELFF.

This clonotype has only a few counts. The V and J genes are TRBV12-3 or TRBV12-4 and TRBJ1-4; TRBD1 is a possible D gene (6 bases). Between the trimmed V and J ends, which lost 3 bases and 3 bases, there was a span of 11 bases. The CDR3 runs to 15 residues. The CDR3 is CASSFDRLPNEKLFF. The CDR3 DNA follows: TGTGCCAGCAGTTTTGACAGGCTACCTAATGAAAAACTGTTTTTT.

This clonotype was detected ten times or more. This chain links TRBV10-3 with TRBJ2-5, with D perhaps given as TRBD1 or TRBD2 (6 bases each). The CDR3 sequence is 13 residues long. Trimming took 10 bases from V and 3 from J, leaving 15 bases between them. CDR1 and CDR2 from the germline V gene are ENHRY and SYGVKD. DNA for the CDR3: TGTGCCACCACGGGGGCACGAGAAGAGACCCAGTACTTC. Protein: CATTGAREETQYF.

The chain has TRBV7-9 and TRBJ1-4; possibly TRBD1 for D (6 bases). The V end lost 6 bases, the J end lost 7 bases, and 12 bases lay between the germline ends. Germline V CDR1 and CDR2: SEHNR, FQNEAQ (reference sequence). The CDR3 is 13 residues long. The CDR3 nucleotides are TGTGCCAGCAGACCTCCGACAGGTGAAAAACTGTTTTTT. Amino acid sequence: CASRPPTGEKLFF.

The chain recombines TRBV28 with TRBJ2-3; D is perhaps TRBD1 (6 bases). V dropped 6 bases and J dropped 3 bases, with 19 bases sitting between them. The CDR3 covers 16 residues. The germline V gene has CDR1 MDHEN and CDR2 SYDVKM. CDR3 region: CASSPSRGFETDTQYF. For the CDR3, the DNA is TGTGCCAGCAGCCCCTCCAGGGGATTTGAGACAGATACGCAGTATTTT.

The sample holds many counts of this clonotype. This chain links TRBV12-3 or TRBV12-4 with TRBJ1-1, with a tentative D call TRBD1 (6 bases). Trimming removed 6 bases from V and 4 bases from J, with 12 bases in between. The CDR3 is 13 residues long. CDR3: CASRLTGFTEAFF. In DNA, the CDR3 is TGTGCCAGCAGACTTACAGGGTTCACTGAAGCTTTCTTT.

The chain couples TRBV6-2 or TRBV6-3 to TRBJ2-1, with D perhaps TRBD2 (6 bases). The V end was cut by 0 bases, the J end by 4 bases, with 28 bases between. CDR1 MNHEY and CDR2 SVGEGT come from the germline V gene. CDR3 length equals 21 residues. The CDR3 DNA follows: TGTGCCAGCAGTTACTCCCTTGGAGGGGCCGCCTCAATTCCTTCATACAATGAGCAGTTCTTC. Translated: CASSYSLGGAASIPSYNEQFF.

This clonotype was found a few times. The genes are TRBV20-1 and TRBJ2-5; D is tentatively TRBD1 or TRBD2 (6 bases each). V dropped 0 bases and J dropped 5 bases, with 13 bases sitting between them. CDR1 and CDR2 (germline): DFQATT, SNEGSKA (reference sequence). The length of the CDR3 is 14 residues. In DNA, the CDR3 is TGCAGTGCTAGAGAGGCAGGGGACTGGGAGACCCAGTACTTC. This codes for CSAREAGDWETQYF.

Of note for this clonotype: The junction does not match germline at one end; this may be a read error. V usage is TRBV15 and J usage is TRBJ1-5; D remains ambiguous. Germline V gives CDR1 LNHNV, CDR2 YYDKDF (reference sequence). There are 14 residues in the CDR3. The CDR3 sequence is CATSRPSSHQPQHF. For the CDR3, the DNA is TGTGCCACCAGCAGACCGAGTAGCCATCAGCCCCAGCATTTT.

This clonotype was observed a handful of times. The rearrangement links TRBV7-2 to TRBJ2-2; no reliable D call. Germline V lookup: CDR1 SGHTA, CDR2 FQGNSA. The CDR3 is made up of 13 amino acids. V was cut by 5 bases and J by 8 bases, with 12 bases left in between. The chain's CDR3 is CASSPQLRGELFF. CDR3 bases: TGTGCCAGCAGCCCCCAATTACGTGGGGAGCTGTTTTTT. Full variable domain (rest looked up from reference TRBV7-2 and TRBJ2-2): GAGVSQSPSNKVTEKGKDVELRCDPISGHTALYWYRQSLGQGLEFLIYFQGNSAPDKSGLPSDRFSAERTGGSVSTLTIQRTQQEDSAVYLCASSPQLRGELFFGEGSRLTVL.

This clonotype was counted only a few times. This chain links TRBV4-1 with TRBJ1-2, with D possibly TRBD1 on 5 matching bases. Trimming shortened V by 4 bases and J by 4 bases, and 16 bases separated the two germline ends. Germline values: CDR1 MGHRA, CDR2 YSYEKL. This CDR3 has 15 residues. The CDR3 DNA reads TGCGCCAGCAGCCCGCCTTCCGGGGGAACCTATGGCTACACCTTC. Translated, it gives CASSPPSGGTYGYTF.

This CDR3 is CSVDRGHGYTF. CDR3 coding DNA: TGCAGCGTTGACAGGGGCCATGGCTACACCTTC. V gene TRBV29-1 combines with J gene TRBJ1-2, with D possibly TRBD1 on 6 matching bases. Looked up from germline, CDR1 is SQVTM and CDR2 is ANQGSEA. The V gene lost 3 bases and the J gene lost 6 bases, with 8 bases spanning the gap. This CDR3 has 11 amino acids.

This clonotype was found a few times. V and J are TRBV9 and TRBJ2-4; 10 bases agree with TRBD1. Germline CDR1 reads SGDLS; CDR2 reads YYNGEE. This CDR3 contains 14 residues. J lost 8 bases, V lost 4 bases, and 6 bases had no gene match. For the CDR3, the DNA is TGTGCCAGCAGCCCACCGGGACAGGGGCACATTCAGTACTTC. Its protein product is CASSPPGQGHIQYF.

This clonotype was observed a handful of times. The chain carries TRBV28 and TRBJ1-6; 8 bases map to TRBD1. CDR3 size: 14 residues. V lost 8 bases, J lost 9 bases, and 9 bases stayed unmatched. Germline V lookup: CDR1 MDHEN, CDR2 SYDVKM. The CDR3 bases are TGTGCCAGCCGACGACAGGGGATGGGTTCACCCCTCCACTTT. Protein: CASRRQGMGSPLHF. Looking up the rest from reference TRBV28 and TRBJ1-6 gives the full variable domain: DVKVTQSSRYLVKRTGEKVFLECVQDMDHENMFWYRQDPGLGLRLIYFSYDVKMKEKGDIPEGYSVSREKKERFSLILESASTNQTSMYLCASRRQGMGSPLHFGNGTRLTVT.

CDR3 nucleotides: TGTGCCAGCAGTGAACGGACCACTGAAGCTTTCTTT. It is translated as CASSERTTEAFF. The V gene is TRBV6-1, the J gene TRBJ1-1; D remains ambiguous. CDR1 and CDR2 (germline): MNHNS, SASEGT. The V end was cut by 2 bases, the J end by 4 bases, with 5 bases between. The CDR3 length is 12 residues.

This chain links TRBV12-3 or TRBV12-4 with TRBJ2-1; TRBD1 matches 7 bases. The CDR3 extends over 16 amino acids. J gave up 5 bases and V 7 bases, and 14 bases lay outside the gene matches. The CDR3, as DNA: TGTGCCAGCACCGTCGGCTTCAGGGGGTTAAACAATGAGCAGTTCTTC. It encodes CASTVGFRGLNNEQFF.